The rows below give T cell receptor beta chains drawn from one sample of a study of cytomegalovirus exposure and HLA in healthy donors. The assay was immunoSEQ multiplex PCR, and TCRdb's table has in-frame clones only and misses some. The sample comprises roughly 100,000 clones, over 70% of which are singletons, and about 5.8% rests with the top ten. The sample comprised PBMCs. The receptors come from a male donor in good health and CMV-seronegative. Both conserved end residues are part of each CDR3. The order of the fields is J gene, clone size, V gene, D gene, CDR3 protein. The D gene is left open where the match is weak. Clone size appears in some rows only: once, few, many, or a class for an expanded clone.

TRBJ2-3	-	TRBV25-1	-	CASSEATAVYGTDTQYF
TRBJ1-4	once	TRBV27	TRBD1	CASSPGQGLANEKLFF
TRBJ2-5	-	TRBV18	-	CASSPPETGRETQYF
TRBJ1-2	-	TRBV4-1	-	CASSQVSNYGYTF
TRBJ2-3	-	TRBV11-3	-	CASSLGLADTDTQYF
TRBJ2-7	-	TRBV6-6	-	CASRTVVSSYEQYF
TRBJ2-1	once	TRBV5-1	TRBD1	CASTSGTAYYNEQFF
TRBJ2-7	-	TRBV27	TRBD1	CASSLQGAGVEQYF
TRBJ1-4	-	TRBV30	TRBD1	CAWSAPLGTGDEKLFF
TRBJ2-7	-	TRBV28	-	CASSSLDTIAYEQYF
TRBJ2-1	-	TRBV4-2	TRBD2	CASSQGTSGGYNEQFF
TRBJ2-7	few	TRBV2	-	CASSEGDAYEQYF
TRBJ2-3	-	TRBV27	TRBD2	CASTSTDLAGGVADTQYF
TRBJ2-1	-	TRBV5-6	-	CASSSQGVWGDEQFF
TRBJ2-7	-	TRBV11-3	-	CASSPGSLSSYEQYF
TRBJ2-7	few	TRBV19	TRBD1	CASSIGQGASGEQYF
TRBJ1-2	-	TRBV9	-	CASSVGPAAYGYTF